Below are 20 T cell receptor beta chains sequenced from a single sample in a study of T-cell reconstitution after alpha-beta-depleted transplantation in children. A TCRbeta library incorporating unique molecular identifiers was prepared. TCRdb re-called the PCR reads with MiXCR, one entry per CDR3 protein. Of roughly 89,000 distinct CDR3 sequences detected, over 9% appear once; the ten largest clones hold approximately 14%. Sequenced here: PBMCs from the stem cell graft donor, sampled from the stem cell graft. The receptors derive from a human donor who donated a stem cell graft to a child with inherited bone marrow failure.

This chain uses TRBV7-2 with TRBJ1-3, with 7 bases lining up with TRBD1. This CDR3 has 15 residues. The germline V gene has CDR1 SGHTA and CDR2 FQGNSA. The V and J ends lost 1 base and 2 bases, in that order; junction bases with no gene match: 2. CDR3 in DNA: TGTGCCAGCAGCTTAGTTAGGGGGCCTGGAAACACCATATATTTT. This encodes CASSLVRGPGNTIYF.

This clonotype was seen only a few times. CDR3 in amino acids: CASSLYESEAFF. The CDR3 region has the DNA TGTGCCAGCAGCTTATATGAAAGTGAAGCTTTCTTT. The chain is built from TRBV7-9 and TRBJ1-1; D remains unclear. The V and J ends lost 2 bases and 7 bases respectively, with 8 bases between them. This CDR3 has 12 residues. The V gene's germline CDR1 is SEHNR and CDR2 FQNEAQ (reference sequence).

V gene TRBV19 combines with J gene TRBJ2-3; possibly TRBD1 or TRBD2 for D (5 bases each). V shed 1 base and J shed 2 bases, with 10 bases lying between them. The CDR3 runs 15 residues. Per germline, CDR1 LNHDA and CDR2 SQIVND (reference sequence). The CDR3 DNA follows: TGTGCCAGTAGTATAGTCGGGGACCACACAGATACGCAGTATTTT. Protein product: CASSIVGDHTDTQYF.

This clonotype was observed many times. Here the CDR3 reads CASRNINQPQHF. The CDR3 DNA is TGTGCCAGCAGAAACATCAATCAGCCCCAGCATTTT. The chain couples TRBV12-3 or TRBV12-4 to TRBJ1-5; the D is unclear. The CDR3 runs to 12 residues. Trimming cost V 6 bases and J 3 bases, with 6 bases left between them.

The gene calls are TRBV20-1 and TRBJ1-2; 8 bases line up with TRBD1. V shed 0 bases, J shed 7 bases, and the junction held 4 bases outside the gene matches. Germline loops: CDR1 DFQATT, CDR2 SNEGSKA (reference sequence). The CDR3 sequence is 13 residues long. For the CDR3, the DNA is TGCAGTGCTAGAGAGCAGACAGGGGTTGGCTACACCTTC. Translation: CSAREQTGVGYTF.

The chain has TRBV18 and TRBJ2-7, with D maybe TRBD1 (6 bases). The CDR3 sequence is 14 residues long. From germline, CDR1 is KGHSH and CDR2 LQKENI. Between the trimmed V and J ends, which lost 3 bases and 6 bases, there was a span of 15 bases. The CDR3 loop reads CASSPVTGVGEQYF. CDR3 DNA sequence: TGTGCCAGCTCACCTGTGACAGGCGTTGGCGAGCAGTACTTC.

This clonotype came up a few times. The chain carries TRBV5-4 and TRBJ2-5; D is unclear. CDR3 size: 13 residues. Germline CDR1 reads SGHNT; CDR2 reads YYREEE (reference sequence). V was cut by 3 bases and J by 1 base, with 7 bases left in between. CDR3 in DNA: TGTGCCAGCAGCTCCCCGGTCCAAGAGACCCAGTACTTC. It specifies CASSSPVQETQYF.

In its sample, this clonotype was seen a few times. V and J are TRBV23-1 and TRBJ2-3; D may be TRBD1 or TRBD2 (7 bases each). TRBV23-1 is treated as an ORF (open reading frame) with a function not yet certain. The V and J ends lost 6 bases and 5 bases respectively, with 15 bases between them. This CDR3 is 14 amino acids long. CDR3 DNA sequence: TGCGCCAGCAGACACGACAGGGAGGGAGATACGCAGTATTTT. It is translated as CASRHDREGDTQYF.

This clonotype was found many times. The genes are TRBV7-9 and TRBJ1-4; 8 bases agree with TRBD1. The germline V gene has CDR1 SEHNR and CDR2 FQNEAQ (reference sequence). V trimming: 1 base; J trimming: 3 bases; junction bases outside the gene matches: 4. The CDR3 is made up of 16 amino acids. The CDR3 protein is CASSLGPQGANEKLFF. The CDR3 DNA reads as TGTGCCAGCAGCTTAGGCCCACAGGGGGCTAATGAAAAACTGTTTTTT. The variable domain in full, completed from reference TRBV7-9 and TRBJ1-4, reads DTGVSQNPRHKITKRGQNVTFRCDPISEHNRLYWYRQTLGQGPEFLTYFQNEAQLEKSRLLSDRFSAERPKGSFSTLEIQRTEQGDSAMYLCASSLGPQGANEKLFFGSGTQLSVL.

This clonotype was recorded many times. The chain joins TRBV5-1 to TRBJ2-3; 9 nucleotides line up with TRBD2. The germline V gene encodes CDR1 SGHRS and CDR2 YFSETQ. The CDR3 is made up of 17 amino acids. After removal of 3 bases from V and 3 bases from J, the junction contained 11 bases not matched to a gene. The CDR3 is CASSSGGAGGGTDTQYF. DNA of the CDR3: TGCGCCAGCAGCTCCGGTGGAGCGGGAGGTGGTACAGATACGCAGTATTTT.

Only a few counts were recorded for this clonotype. The V gene is TRBV5-5, the J gene TRBJ2-1, with D unclear. Germline lookup yields CDR1 SGHKS and CDR2 YYEKEE (reference sequence). This CDR3 contains 14 residues. Trimming stripped 2 bases from V and 1 base from J, with 7 bases between. CDR3 loop: CASSLDISYNEQFF. Here the CDR3 DNA reads TGTGCCAGCAGCTTAGATATATCCTACAATGAGCAGTTCTTC.

This clonotype was counted ten times or more. The V and J genes are TRBV12-3 or TRBV12-4 and TRBJ1-6, with TRBD1 matching over 7 bases. With 6 bases clipped from V and 10 bases from J, the junction kept 3 bases outside the gene matches. This CDR3 comprises 12 residues. Here the CDR3 DNA reads TGTGCCAGCAGCTACAGGGGATCACCCCTCCACTTT. Amino acids: CASSYRGSPLHF.

V gene TRBV19 combines with J gene TRBJ2-1; tentative D call: TRBD1 (6 bases). Looked up from germline, CDR1 is LNHDA and CDR2 is SQIVND (reference sequence). CDR3 length equals 16 residues. Trimming stripped 4 bases from V and 0 bases from J, with 13 bases between. CDR3 amino acids: CASSKGDRSSYNEQFF. The CDR3 DNA reads as TGTGCCAGTAGTAAGGGAGACAGGAGCTCCTACAATGAGCAGTTCTTC.

This clonotype was detected ten times or more. The rearrangement joins TRBV24-1 to TRBJ2-2; the match to TRBD1 covers 7 bases. CDR3 length: 16 amino acids. The trim removed 5 bases at V and 2 bases at J, leaving 7 bases unmatched. Germline CDR1 reads KGHDR; CDR2 reads SFDVKD. The CDR3 DNA reads as TGTGCCACCAGTGGGGCCGGGACAGAAAACACCGGGGAGCTGTTTTTT. This encodes CATSGAGTENTGELFF.

In this sample, this clonotype turned up many times. The J gene is TRBJ1-1, the V gene TRBV6-1; D gene unclear. CDR1 and CDR2 from the germline V gene are MNHNS and SASEGT. This CDR3 region has 15 residues. Deletions cut 1 base from V and 5 bases from J, with 14 bases between. The CDR3 bases are TGTGCCAGCAGTGAAGTCGGGTTCGAAGGAACTGAAGCTTTCTTT. Protein product: CASSEVGFEGTEAFF.

The chain is built from TRBV28 and TRBJ2-2, with 7 bases that match TRBD2. Trimming removed 8 bases from V and 4 bases from J; junction bases left unmatched: 7. Germline V lookup: CDR1 MDHEN, CDR2 SYDVKM. The CDR3 consists of 14 residues. The CDR3 spells CASSSGPITGELFF. Here the CDR3 DNA reads TGTGCCAGCTCTAGCGGTCCGATCACCGGGGAGCTGTTTTTT.

This clonotype was found many times. This chain uses TRBV6-2 or TRBV6-3 with TRBJ2-1; TRBD1 might be the D (6 bases). V shed 6 bases and J shed 10 bases, with 13 bases lying between them. Germline V gene sequence: CDR1 MNHEY, CDR2 SVGEGT. This CDR3 is 12 amino acids long. CDR3 sequence reads: CASSSFGGEQFF. CDR3 DNA sequence: TGTGCCAGCAGCTCCTTTGGGGGCGAGCAGTTCTTC.

In its sample, this clonotype was seen many times. The chain is built from TRBV4-1 and TRBJ2-1, with 12 bases aligning to TRBD2. J gave up 5 bases and V 8 bases, and 16 bases lay outside the gene matches. Germline V CDR1 and CDR2: MGHRA, YSYEKL. This CDR3 spans 18 amino acids. The CDR3 here is CASRGLAGLLGTHNEQFF. The CDR3, as DNA: TGCGCCAGCCGAGGACTAGCGGGGCTTTTAGGCACACACAATGAGCAGTTCTTC.

This clonotype was recorded many times. This chain connects TRBV10-3 to TRBJ1-5; D is perhaps TRBD1 (5 bases). Between the trimmed V and J ends, which lost 7 bases and 2 bases, there was a span of 9 bases. Per germline, CDR1 ENHRY and CDR2 SYGVKD. The CDR3 contains 13 residues. CDR3 coding DNA: TGTGCCATCATTAAACAGGGCAATCAGCCCCAGCATTTT. Translation: CAIIKQGNQPQHF.

This clonotype was seen at least ten times. This chain uses TRBV25-1 with TRBJ2-7; D is unclear. V lost 5 bases and J lost 10, with 18 bases in between. The CDR3 loop spans 13 amino acids. Germline values: CDR1 MGHDK, CDR2 SYGVNS. The DNA for the CDR3 is TGTGCCAGCAGTTGGGCCACAACTACGAGCCAGTACTTC. Its translation is CASSWATTTSQYF.